These 3 T cell receptor beta chains were sequenced from one sample in a study of T cell repertoires in cytomegalovirus infection (dated by TCRdb to about 2019). The sequencing machine was an Illumina HiSeq 1500. TCRdb itself trimmed the public reads at Q25 with fastp, ran MiXCR and retained productive beta chains. Every distinct CDR3 protein forms one entry, paired with its most common genes and DNA. This sample is represented by around 210,000 distinct CDR3 sequences; approximately 6.7% of them were singletons. The ten most abundant clones make up roughly 6.5% of the sample. Sequences were obtained from PBMCs. These receptor sequences come from a human donor in good health (CMV status not recorded). Some clones in this sample may be carry-over from other donors' samples.

This clonotype was seen ten or more times. The chain uses TRBV7-2 and TRBJ2-7, with a tentative D call TRBD2 (6 bases). V dropped 6 bases and J dropped 6 bases, with 21 bases sitting between them. The germline V gene has CDR1 SGHTA and CDR2 FQGNSA. The CDR3 is 15 amino acids. CDR3 nucleotide sequence: TGTGCCAGCAGTAGGAGGGCCCTTAATGTGGGCGAGCAGTACTTC. Its translation: CASSRRALNVGEQYF.

This clonotype showed up many times. The chain uses TRBV7-2 and TRBJ2-7, with 7 bases fitting TRBD2. Looked up from germline, CDR1 is SGHTA and CDR2 is FQGNSA. The CDR3 contains 15 residues. J was trimmed by 2 bases and V by 0 bases; bases with no gene match: 4. The CDR3 DNA reads TGTGCCAGCAGCTTAGCGGGCGGGGGAGCCTACGAGCAGTACTTC. Translated, it gives CASSLAGGGAYEQYF.

This clonotype was picked up many times. The rearrangement joins TRBV29-1 to TRBJ1-1; no clear D. Germline V lookup: CDR1 SQVTM, CDR2 ANQGSEA. The CDR3 spans 15 residues. Trimming removed 0 bases at V and 4 bases at J, with 15 bases between. CDR3 sequence reads: CSVEDRTPEGTEAFF. In DNA form, the CDR3 reads TGCAGCGTTGAAGACCGTACCCCGGAAGGCACTGAAGCTTTCTTT.